This T cell receptor (beta chain) was recorded in a study of technical replicates of blood from a few donors. The CDR3 sequence is 13 residues long. V was clipped by 5 bases and J by 6 bases, with 13 bases between them. The V gene's germline CDR1 is KGHSH and CDR2 LQKENI. Generated by immunoSEQ multiplex PCR, the TCRdb table keeps only in-frame clones and is missing some. The table records about 53,000 clones, just over 85% of them present only once. The specimen was PBMCs. V gene TRBV18 combines with J gene TRBJ1-1; D uncertain. The clonotype was recovered from a human donor in good health. Some clones in this sample may be carry-over from other donors' samples. The CDR3 reads CASSSWEYAEAFF. The CDR3 DNA is TGTGCCAGCTCATCTTGGGAGTATGCTGAAGCTTTCTTT.